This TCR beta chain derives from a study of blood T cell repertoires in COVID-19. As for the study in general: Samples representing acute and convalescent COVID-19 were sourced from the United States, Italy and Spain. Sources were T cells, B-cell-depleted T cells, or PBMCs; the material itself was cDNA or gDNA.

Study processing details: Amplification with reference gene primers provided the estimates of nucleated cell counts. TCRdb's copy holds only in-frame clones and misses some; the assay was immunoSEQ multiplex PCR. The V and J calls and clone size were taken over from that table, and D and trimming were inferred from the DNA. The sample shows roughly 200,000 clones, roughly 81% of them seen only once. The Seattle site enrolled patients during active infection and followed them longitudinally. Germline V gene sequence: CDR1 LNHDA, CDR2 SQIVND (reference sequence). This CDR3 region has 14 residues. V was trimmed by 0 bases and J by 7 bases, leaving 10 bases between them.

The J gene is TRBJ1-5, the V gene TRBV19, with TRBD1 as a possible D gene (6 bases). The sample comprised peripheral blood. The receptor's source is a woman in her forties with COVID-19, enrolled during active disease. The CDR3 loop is CASSIERGGQPQHF. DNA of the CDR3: TGTGCCAGTAGTATAGAAAGGGGGGGCCAGCCCCAGCATTTT.